This T cell receptor (beta chain) was recorded in a study of shared clonotypes between healthy human individuals. The V end was cut by 3 bases, the J end by 5 bases, with 4 bases between. CDR1 is DFQATT, CDR2 SNEGSKA, per germline (reference sequence). CDR3 length equals 10 residues. The study's findings and limits: Non-shared clonotypes had lower generation probabilities than clonotypes shared by all four sorted-subset donors.

The protocol was immunoSEQ multiplex PCR, while the TCRdb copy is restricted to in-frame clones and leaves out a portion. The table lists hundreds of thousands of clones, less than 80% of them singletons. This clone came up a few times. Antigen specificity is unknown. The sample has other DNA sequences that encode this CDR3 too. The chain employs TRBV20-1 and TRBJ2-5; D remains ambiguous. The TCR originated in a woman under 40 in good health. Source material: memory CD4+ T cells sorted from blood. The subset: CD45RA-negative fraction. CDR3: CSASQETQYF. The CDR3 nucleotides read TGCAGTGCTAGTCAGGAGACCCAGTACTTC.